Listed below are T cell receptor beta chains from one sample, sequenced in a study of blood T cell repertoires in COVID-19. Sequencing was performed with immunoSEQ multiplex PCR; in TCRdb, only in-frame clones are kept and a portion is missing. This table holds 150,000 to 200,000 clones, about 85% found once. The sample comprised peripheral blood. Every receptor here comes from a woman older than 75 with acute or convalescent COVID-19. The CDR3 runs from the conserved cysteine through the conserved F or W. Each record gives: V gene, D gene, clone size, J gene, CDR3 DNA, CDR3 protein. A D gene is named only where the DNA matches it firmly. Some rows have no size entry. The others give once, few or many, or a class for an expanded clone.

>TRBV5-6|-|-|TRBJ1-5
TGTGCCAGCAGCTCCCGACAGTTTACAGGCCGAGATCAGCCCCAGCATTTT
CASSSRQFTGRDQPQHF
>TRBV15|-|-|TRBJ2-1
TGTGCCACCAGCAGAGACCCCCCCGTCGGACAGCTGCAACCCTACAATGAGCAGTTCTTC
CATSRDPPVGQLQPYNEQFF
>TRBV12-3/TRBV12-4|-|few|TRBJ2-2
TGTGCCAGCAGTCCCGGGTACGCCGGGGAGCTGTTTTTT
CASSPGYAGELFF
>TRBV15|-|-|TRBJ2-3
TGTGCCACCAGCATTTTTGTGGGGGGTTTGACAGATACGCAGTATTTT
CATSIFVGGLTDTQYF
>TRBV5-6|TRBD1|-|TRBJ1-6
TGTGCCAGCAGCAGAAGGACAGGGGAAGCGGGACCCCTCCACTTT
CASSRRTGEAGPLHF
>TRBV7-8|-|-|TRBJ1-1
TGTGCCAGCAGCTTAGTCGGAGGGGTAAGCACTGAAGCTTTCTTT
CASSLVGGVSTEAFF
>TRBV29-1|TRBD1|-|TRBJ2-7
TGCAGCGTTGGGACAGGGTCCTACGAGCAGTACTTC
CSVGTGSYEQYF
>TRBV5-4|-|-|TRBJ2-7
TGTGCCAGCAGCTTGGACTCTAGAGTGGCTGAGCAGTACTTC
CASSLDSRVAEQYF
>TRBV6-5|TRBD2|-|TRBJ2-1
TGTGCCAGCAGCCTACTAGCGGGGATCAGGAATGAGCAGTTCTTC
CASSLLAGIRNEQFF
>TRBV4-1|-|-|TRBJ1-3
TGCGCCAGCAGCCAAGATGCCGCCGGTCGTGGAAACACCATATATTTT
CASSQDAAGRGNTIYF
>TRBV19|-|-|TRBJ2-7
TGTGCCAGTAGTCCGCGACAGTACTCCTACGAGCAGTACTTC
CASSPRQYSYEQYF
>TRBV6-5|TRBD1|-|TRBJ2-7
TGTGCCAGCAGTTCTGACAGGGGCTACGAGCAGTACTTC
CASSSDRGYEQYF
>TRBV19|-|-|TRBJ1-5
TGTGCCAGTAGTATATCCGGGACATCAGATCAGCCCCAGCATTTT
CASSISGTSDQPQHF
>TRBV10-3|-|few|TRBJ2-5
TGTGCCATCAGTGAGTCGTACAGGGATCGAGAGACCCAGTACTTC
CAISESYRDRETQYF
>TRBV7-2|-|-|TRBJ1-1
TGTGCCAGCAGCTCCCCCTCAGCGCACACTGAAGCTTTCTTT
CASSSPSAHTEAFF
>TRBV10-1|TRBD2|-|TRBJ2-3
TGCGCCAGCAGTCCCGCGGGACTAGCGGCAGATACGCAGTATTTT
CASSPAGLAADTQYF
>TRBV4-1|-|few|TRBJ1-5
TGCGCCAGCAGCCAAGCACACCTTAGCAATCAGCCCCAGCATTTT
CASSQAHLSNQPQHF